This T cell receptor (beta chain) was identified during a study of blood T cells in healthy people across ages. Germline values: CDR1 SGHRS, CDR2 YFSETQ. The CDR3 spans 13 residues. A second about 7 to 12 cycle PCR used barcoded and J-beta primers. TCRdb processed the 5' RACE reads anew with MiXCR; each CDR3 protein has one entry. Among fewer than 800,000 distinct CDR3 sequences listed, roughly 30% were seen once. This clonotype was detected a few times. Its ends do not fully match the called genes, so a read error is possible. The TCR comes from a woman of 80 years or more in good health. The sample consisted of blood. The V and J genes are TRBV5-1 and TRBJ1-1; weak D call: TRBD1 (5 bases). The CDR3 is CASSLSGNAEAFF. The CDR3 nucleotides read TGCGCCAGCAGCTTGTCAGGGAACGCTGAAGCTTTCTTT.